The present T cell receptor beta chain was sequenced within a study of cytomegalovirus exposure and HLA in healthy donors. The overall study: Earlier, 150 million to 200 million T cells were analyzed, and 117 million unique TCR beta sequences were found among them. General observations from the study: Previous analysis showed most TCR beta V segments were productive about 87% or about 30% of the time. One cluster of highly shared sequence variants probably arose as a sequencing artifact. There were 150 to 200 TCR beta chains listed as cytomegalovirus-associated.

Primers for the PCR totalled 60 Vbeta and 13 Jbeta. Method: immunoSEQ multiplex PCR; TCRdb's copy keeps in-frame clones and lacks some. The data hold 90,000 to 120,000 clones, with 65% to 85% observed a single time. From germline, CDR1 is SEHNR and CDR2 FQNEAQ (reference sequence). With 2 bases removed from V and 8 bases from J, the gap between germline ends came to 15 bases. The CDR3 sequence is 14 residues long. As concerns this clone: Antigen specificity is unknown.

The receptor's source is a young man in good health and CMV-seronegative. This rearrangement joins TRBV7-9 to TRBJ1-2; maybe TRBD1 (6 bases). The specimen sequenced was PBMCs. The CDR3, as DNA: TGTGCCAGCAGCTTACATCAGGGGAGGGAAGGCTACACCTTC. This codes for CASSLHQGREGYTF.